Below are 13 T cell receptor beta chains sequenced from a single sample in a study of cytomegalovirus exposure and HLA in healthy donors. Sequencing was performed with immunoSEQ multiplex PCR; in TCRdb, only in-frame clones are kept and a portion is missing. The sample shows around 220,000 clones, 75% to 90% of them seen only once. Sequenced input: PBMCs. Receptor source: a woman in her twenties or thirties in good health and CMV-seropositive.

The J gene is TRBJ2-7, the V gene TRBV11-1, with a weak D call TRBD2 (5 bases). Between the trimmed V and J ends, which lost 5 bases and 0 bases, there was a span of 11 bases. CDR3 length equals 14 residues. CDR1 is SGHAT, CDR2 FQDESV, per germline (reference sequence). The DNA of the CDR3 is TGTGCCAGCAGCCCCGGAGGAAGCTCCTACGAGCAGTACTTC. Its protein is CASSPGGSSYEQYF.

The rearrangement links TRBV19 to TRBJ2-2; the match to TRBD2 covers 11 bases. Trimming cost V 5 bases and J 5 bases; bases outside gene matches: 7. The CDR3 has 16 residues. The germline CDR1 and CDR2 sequences are LNHDA and SQIVND (reference sequence). DNA of the CDR3: TGTGCCAGTAGTCCATGGACTAGCGGGTGGACCGGGGAGCTGTTTTTT. Protein product: CASSPWTSGWTGELFF.

The rearrangement joins TRBV1 to TRBJ2-7; TRBD2, the D gene given by the table, was not confirmed from the DNA. TRBV1 is a pseudogene locus. The CDR3 runs to 14 residues. For the CDR3, the DNA is TGCACCAGCAGCCGACTATCAGGAGACTACGAGCAGTACTTC. It yields the protein CTSSRLSGDYEQYF.

The V call is TRBV28, the J call TRBJ1-1, with TRBD1 as a possible D gene (5 bases). This CDR3 contains 16 residues. The germline V and J ends were trimmed by 4 bases and 4 bases, with 19 bases remaining between them. CDR1 is MDHEN, CDR2 SYDVKM, per germline. CDR3 region: CASSSTGLGAATEAFF. The CDR3 DNA sequence: TGTGCCAGCAGTTCCACAGGATTAGGGGCGGCCACTGAAGCTTTCTTT. Full variable domain (outside the CDR3, taken from reference TRBV28 and TRBJ1-1): DVKVTQSSRYLVKRTGEKVFLECVQDMDHENMFWYRQDPGLGLRLIYFSYDVKMKEKGDIPEGYSVSREKKERFSLILESASTNQTSMYLCASSSTGLGAATEAFFGQGTRLTVV.

The V call is TRBV5-1, the J call TRBJ2-7; D tentatively reads TRBD1 or TRBD2 (6 bases each). Germline loops: CDR1 SGHRS, CDR2 YFSETQ. CDR3 size: 14 residues. Trimming cost V 4 bases and J 2 bases, with 13 bases left between them. CDR3 nucleotide sequence: TGCGCCAGCAGCCCCGGGGGACACCCCTACGAGCAGTACTTC. Its protein is CASSPGGHPYEQYF. Complete variable domain (other parts from reference TRBV5-1 and TRBJ2-7): KAGVTQTPRYLIKTRGQQVTLSCSPISGHRSVSWYQQTPGQGLQFLFEYFSETQRNKGNFPGRFSGRQFSNSRSEMNVSTLELGDSALYLCASSPGGHPYEQYFGPGTRLTVT.

This clone was found once. The CDR3 nucleotides are TGTGCCAGCAGTTTACCGTCCGGCCAAGCTTTCTTT. This codes for CASSLPSGQAFF. This chain uses TRBV27 with TRBJ1-1; D gene unclear. V shed 2 bases and J shed 9 bases, with 10 bases lying between them. CDR3 size: 12 residues. The germline CDR1 and CDR2 sequences are MNHEY and SMNVEV (reference sequence).

V usage is TRBV13 and J usage is TRBJ2-3; the match to TRBD2 covers 13 bases. Germline assignment: CDR1 PRHDT and CDR2 FYEKMQ (reference sequence). The trim removed 6 bases at V and 0 bases at J, leaving 6 bases unmatched. The CDR3 contains 17 residues. The chain's CDR3 is CASSRGLAGLSTDTQYF. The CDR3, as DNA: TGTGCCAGCAGTAGGGGACTAGCGGGGTTAAGCACAGATACGCAGTATTTT.

In this sample, this clone turned up once. The J gene is TRBJ1-2, the V gene TRBV27; 7 bases fit TRBD1. This CDR3 is 16 amino acids long. J lost 8 bases, V lost 3 bases, and 15 bases had no gene match. From germline, CDR1 is MNHEY and CDR2 SMNVEV (reference sequence). The CDR3 DNA reads TGTGCCAGCAGTTTCGACAGGGCATCCCCTCTATGGGGCTACACCTTC. It translates to CASSFDRASPLWGYTF.

The V call is TRBV5-1, the J call TRBJ1-2, with TRBD1 as a possible D gene (5 bases). The CDR3 totals 18 residues. The V gene lost 4 bases and the J gene lost 7 bases, with 29 bases spanning the gap. Germline CDR1 SGHRS, CDR2 YFSETQ. DNA of the CDR3: TGCGCCAGCAGCCGGGACGAGGGGCGCTGGGGTCCCACTAGTGGCTACACCTTC. This encodes CASSRDEGRWGPTSGYTF.

In its sample, this clone was seen once. The chain uses TRBV19 and TRBJ1-1; possibly TRBD1 for D (5 bases). Trimming shortened V by 5 bases and J by 6 bases, and 16 bases separated the two germline ends. CDR1 LNHDA and CDR2 SQIVND come from the germline V gene (reference sequence). The CDR3 loop spans 14 amino acids. The chain's CDR3 is CASSPSFGGAEAFF. The DNA for the CDR3 is TGTGCCAGTAGTCCCAGTTTTGGGGGGGCTGAAGCTTTCTTT.

The genes are TRBV5-4 and TRBJ1-1; D might be TRBD1 (6 bases). The V gene's germline CDR1 is SGHNT and CDR2 YYREEE (reference sequence). The CDR3 spans 17 residues. V lost 4 bases to trimming and J lost 0 bases, with 19 bases between them. CDR3 in DNA: TGTGCCAGCAGCGCACCGCAGGGGAGGCTGATGAACACTGAAGCTTTCTTT. Amino acid sequence: CASSAPQGRLMNTEAFF.

The CDR3 here is CASSLSGTSGIISYEQYF. Here the CDR3 DNA reads TGTGCCAGCAGTTTATCGGGGACTAGCGGGATTATCTCCTACGAGCAGTACTTC. This chain uses TRBV27 with TRBJ2-7, with TRBD2 matching 13 bases. Unmatched junction bases numbered 5, after V lost 0 bases and J lost 0 bases. Germline V gene data show CDR1 as MNHEY and CDR2 as SMNVEV (reference sequence). This CDR3 is 18 amino acids long.

This clone appeared once. The gene calls are TRBV14 and TRBJ1-1; unclear D gene. This CDR3 comprises 15 residues. Trimming pared 2 bases from V and 5 bases from J, leaving 15 bases between. From germline, CDR1 is SGHDN and CDR2 FVKESK. CDR3 nucleotide sequence: TGTGCCAGCAGCCAAAGGACCTATGGATTTACTGAAGCTTTCTTT. Amino acids: CASSQRTYGFTEAFF.